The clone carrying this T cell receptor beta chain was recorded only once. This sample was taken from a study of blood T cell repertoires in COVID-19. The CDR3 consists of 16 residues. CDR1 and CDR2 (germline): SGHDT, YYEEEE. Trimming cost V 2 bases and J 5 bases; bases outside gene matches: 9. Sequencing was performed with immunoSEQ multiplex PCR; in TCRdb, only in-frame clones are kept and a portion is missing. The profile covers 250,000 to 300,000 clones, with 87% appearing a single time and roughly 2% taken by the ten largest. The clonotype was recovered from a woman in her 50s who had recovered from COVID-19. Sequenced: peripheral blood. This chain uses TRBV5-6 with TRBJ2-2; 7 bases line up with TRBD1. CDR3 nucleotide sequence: TGTGCCAGCAGCTTCTCACCTACGGGACAGACCGGGGAGCTGTTTTTT. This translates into CASSFSPTGQTGELFF.